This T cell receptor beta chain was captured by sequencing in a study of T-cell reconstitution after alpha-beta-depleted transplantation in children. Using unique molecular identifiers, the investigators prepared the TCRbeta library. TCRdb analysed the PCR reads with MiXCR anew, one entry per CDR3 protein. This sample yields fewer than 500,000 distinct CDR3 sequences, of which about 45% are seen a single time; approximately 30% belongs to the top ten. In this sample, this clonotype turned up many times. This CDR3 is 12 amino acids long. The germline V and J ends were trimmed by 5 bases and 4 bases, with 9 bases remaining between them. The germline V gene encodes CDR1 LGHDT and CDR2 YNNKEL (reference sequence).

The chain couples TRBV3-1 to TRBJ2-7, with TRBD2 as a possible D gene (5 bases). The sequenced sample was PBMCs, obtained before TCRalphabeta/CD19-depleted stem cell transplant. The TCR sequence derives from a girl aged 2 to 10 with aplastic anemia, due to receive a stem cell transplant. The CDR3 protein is CASSATGYEQYF. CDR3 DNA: TGTGCCAGCAGCGCAACGGGGTACGAGCAGTACTTC.